This TCR beta chain is drawn from a study of neurological immune-mediated disorders. The CDR3 has 15 amino acids. The germline V gene encodes CDR1 LGHNA and CDR2 YNFKEQ. J was trimmed by 10 bases and V by 3 bases; bases with no gene match: 12. Overall study results and limits: Among 34 multiple sclerosis patients, phylogenetic grouping put the repertoires of 18 into a single related-CDR3 cluster, a possible signature.

TCRdb reprocessed the 5' RACE reads with MiXCR, giving one entry per CDR3 protein. The sample has 85,000 to 90,000 distinct CDR3 sequences, 3% to 4% seen once. This clonotype occurred many times. No antigen is known for it. A total of 2 million PBMCs stored at -80 degrees C provided the unsorted libraries. The chain carries TRBV4-2 and TRBJ1-2; 9 nucleotides agree with TRBD1. Sequenced sample: PBMCs. The receptor was derived from a woman in her fifties or sixties with multiple sclerosis. Here the CDR3 reads CASSHPGQGSIPYTF. The CDR3 DNA is TGTGCCAGCAGCCATCCGGGACAGGGATCTATTCCCTACACCTTC.